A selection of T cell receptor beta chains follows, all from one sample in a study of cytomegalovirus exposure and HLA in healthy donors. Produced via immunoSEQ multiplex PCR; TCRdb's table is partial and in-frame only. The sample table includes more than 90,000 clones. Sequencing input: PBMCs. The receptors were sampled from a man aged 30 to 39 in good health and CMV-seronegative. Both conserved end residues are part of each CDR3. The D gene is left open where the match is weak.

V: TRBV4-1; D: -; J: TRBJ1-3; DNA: TGCGCCAGCAGCCCCTGGACAGCCGGAAACACCATATATTTT; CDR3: CASSPWTAGNTIYF
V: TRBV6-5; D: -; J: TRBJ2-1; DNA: TGTGCCAGCAGTTACGGGGGCCCGCCTGATGAGCAGTTCTTC; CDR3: CASSYGGPPDEQFF
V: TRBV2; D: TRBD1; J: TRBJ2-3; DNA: TGTGCCAGCAGCCGCGGACAGGGCACAGATACGCAGTATTTT; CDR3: CASSRGQGTDTQYF
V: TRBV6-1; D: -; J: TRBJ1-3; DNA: TGTGCCAGCAGTGAAGGGAGGGTTGGAAACACCATATATTTT; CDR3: CASSEGRVGNTIYF
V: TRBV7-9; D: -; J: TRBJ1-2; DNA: TGTGCCAGCAGCTCCAGTAACTATGGCTACACCTTC; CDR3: CASSSSNYGYTF
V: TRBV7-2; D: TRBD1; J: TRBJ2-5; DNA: TGTGCCAGCAGGCTGGACAGGCCTCTGGAGACCCAGTACTTC; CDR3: CASRLDRPLETQYF
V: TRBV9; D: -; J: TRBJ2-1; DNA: TGTGCCAGCAGCGCCCGGGATAATGAGCAGTTCTTC; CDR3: CASSARDNEQFF
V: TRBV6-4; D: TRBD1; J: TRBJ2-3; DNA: TGTGCCAGCAGTGACCCGCTTCAGGGGGTAAGCACAGATACGCAGTATTTT; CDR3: CASSDPLQGVSTDTQYF
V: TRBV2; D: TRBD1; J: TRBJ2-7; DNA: TGTGCCAGCGTCTTCAGTGGGACAGGAGCCTACGAGCAGTACTTC; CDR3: CASVFSGTGAYEQYF
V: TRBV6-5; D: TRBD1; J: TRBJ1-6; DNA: TGTGCCAGCAGTTACTCAAGGACAGGGAGTTCACCCCTCCACTTT; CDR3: CASSYSRTGSSPLHF
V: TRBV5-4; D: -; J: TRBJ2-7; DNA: TGTGCCAGCAGCTTGGGGCAGGGAACCGACGAGCAGTACTTC; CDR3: CASSLGQGTDEQYF
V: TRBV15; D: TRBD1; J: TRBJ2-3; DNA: TGTGCCACCAGCCTTGGACAGGGTTTACCGGATACGCAGTATTTT; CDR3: CATSLGQGLPDTQYF
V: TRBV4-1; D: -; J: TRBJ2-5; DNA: TGCGCCAGCAGCCAAGGGAGGAAGGGAAGTAGCGAGACCCAGTACTTC; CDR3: CASSQGRKGSSETQYF
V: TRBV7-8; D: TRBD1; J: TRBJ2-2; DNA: TGTGCCAGCAGCAGGGGACAGGGGAGCACCGGGGAGCTGTTTTTT; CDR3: CASSRGQGSTGELFF
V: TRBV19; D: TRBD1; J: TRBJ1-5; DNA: TGTGCCAGTAGTACGGACAGGGAAGGTAATCAGCCCCAGCATTTT; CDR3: CASSTDREGNQPQHF
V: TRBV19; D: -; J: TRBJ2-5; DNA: TGTGCCAGTAGTAAGGGGGGGCGGGAAGAGACCCAGTACTTC; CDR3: CASSKGGREETQYF
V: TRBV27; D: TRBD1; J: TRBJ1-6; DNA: TGTGCCAGCAGTCCGATTTTCGGACAGGGGCGAAGATCACCCCTCCACTTT; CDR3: CASSPIFGQGRRSPLHF